This T cell receptor beta chain was recorded in a study of T-cell memory formation after mild COVID-19. In the study overall: Most TCR clusters belonged to a single donor. The study, taken as a whole, reports: What remained unconfirmed was the SARS-CoV-2 specificity of second-wave clones peaking on day 37. Contracting clones, day 15 to 85, had balanced CD4/CD8, and later expanders favored CD4+.

Worth noting for this clonotype: No antigen is known for it.

5'RACE with constant-segment primers built TCRalpha and TCRbeta cDNA libraries with UMIs. Using its own MiXCR run on the 5' RACE reads, TCRdb lists one record per CDR3 protein. The sample yields 240,000 or so distinct CDR3 sequences, 8.5% to 9.5% seen once. V lost 5 bases to trimming and J lost 6 bases; unmatched junction nucleotides: 11. The germline CDR1 and CDR2 sequences are SGHTA and FQGTGA. The length of the CDR3 is 15 residues. The rearrangement uses TRBV7-3 and TRBJ2-3, with 7 positions matching TRBD2. Source material: PBMCs or a T cell subset sorted from them (not recorded which). This receptor was taken from a man aged 18 to 30 who had mild COVID-19 (a few samples of this study predate the infection). Cell type and time point are not known. CDR3 sequence reads: CASSPLGLGGDTQYF. CDR3 bases: TGTGCCAGCAGCCCATTGGGGTTGGGGGGGGATACGCAGTATTTT.